The clone carrying this TCR beta chain has ten or more counts. Its antigen remains unidentified. These data belong to a study of identical twins. General study points: Twin sharing of out-of-frame TCR alpha was underestimated by models in monozygotic pairs.

TCRdb called the 5' RACE reads again in MiXCR, with one record for every CDR3 protein. The sample has hundreds of thousands of distinct CDR3 sequences; 6% to 6.5% are singletons. The germline V and J ends were trimmed by 3 bases and 5 bases, with 14 bases remaining between them. The CDR3 sequence is 13 residues long. Germline CDR1 is SQVTM and CDR2 is ANQGSEA. The receptor comes from a man between 18 and 35 years old in good health. The chain employs TRBV29-1 and TRBJ2-7; D unresolved. Specimen: naive T cells sorted from blood. The CDR3 sequence: CSVESRFGNEQYF. The DNA of the CDR3 is TGCAGCGTTGAGAGCAGGTTCGGCAACGAGCAGTACTTC.